This TCR beta chain appears in the sequencing data of a study of ipilimumab plus nivolumab after autologous stem cell transplantation (dated by TCRdb to about 2021). As for the study more broadly: The median number of doses received by trial patients was 5 for ipilimumab and 7 to 9 for nivolumab. Primary refractory and relapsed disease were included in the DLBCL cohort, with 18-month progression-free survival of around 88% and 27%, respectively. The trial enrolled patients with high-risk diffuse large B cell lymphoma, mature T cell lymphoma, or multiple myeloma undergoing autologous transplant. About 33 patients made up the trial's intent-to-treat population. Beyond this particular receptor, the publication reports: The authors concluded that, as post-transplant consolidation, combined checkpoint inhibition appeared tolerable. Per the authors, a biologic rationale for further study of the post-transplant checkpoint inhibition approach was offered by T cell receptor repertoire, regulatory T cell phenotype and gut microbiota profiles.

Starting 14 to 28 days after the autologous transplant, patients began checkpoint therapy, which included ipilimumab at 1 mg/kg intravenously on day 1 of selected weeks. The nivolumab dose was 3 mg/kg intravenously, delivered on day 1 of weeks 1, 4, 7, 10, and every two weeks through week 26. Combined checkpoint inhibition with ipilimumab and nivolumab as consolidation after autologous stem cell transplantation was tested in a Phase Ib clinical trial. Concerning this clone: The target of this receptor is not known. No base quality information exists; no much larger clone differs at one position.

The library relied on the immunoSEQ multiplex PCR assay. Held by TCRdb, this immuneACCESS table contains in-frame sequences only and omits some clones. Under half of the omission traces to an unresolved V gene where checked; the cause of the rest is unknown. The sample has around 15,000 clones on record, roughly 79% of them singletons. Roughly 10% of the sample goes to the ten largest clones. CDR1 and CDR2, per the germline V gene (reference sequence), are SGHNT and YYREEE. From its cysteine to its phenylalanine, the CDR3 spans 16 amino acids. Just CDR3 DNA is preserved here, 48 bases in frame from base 1. The germline V end is reduced by 3 bases and the J end by 2 bases; junction bases left unmatched: 10.

The rearranged segments are TRBV5-4 and TRBJ2-5, with 7 middle bases fitting TRBD2. Sequences were derived from PBMCs, sampled in a trial of ipilimumab plus nivolumab as post-transplant consolidation. The TCR was taken from a male donor with diffuse large B-cell lymphoma. This receptor has the CDR3 CASSSGGLNLQETQYF. The nucleotide sequence is TGTGCCAGCAGCTCGGGGGGACTAAACCTACAAGAGACCCAGTACTTC.